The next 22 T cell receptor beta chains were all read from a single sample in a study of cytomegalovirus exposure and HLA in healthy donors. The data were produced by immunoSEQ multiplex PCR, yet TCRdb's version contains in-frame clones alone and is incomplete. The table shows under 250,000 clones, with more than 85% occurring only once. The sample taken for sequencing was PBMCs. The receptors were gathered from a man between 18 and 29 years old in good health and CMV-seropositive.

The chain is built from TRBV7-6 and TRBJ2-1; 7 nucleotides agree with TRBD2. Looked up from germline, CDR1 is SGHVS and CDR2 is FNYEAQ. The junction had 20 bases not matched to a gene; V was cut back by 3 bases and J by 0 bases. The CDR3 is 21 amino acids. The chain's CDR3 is CASSFGNTELASGRSYNEQFF. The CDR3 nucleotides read TGTGCCAGCAGCTTTGGGAATACAGAACTAGCTAGCGGACGCTCCTACAATGAGCAGTTCTTC. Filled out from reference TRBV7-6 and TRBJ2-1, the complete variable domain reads GAGVSQSPRYKVTKRGQDVALRCDPISGHVSLYWYRQALGQGPEFLTYFNYEAQQDKSGLPNDRFSAERPEGSISTLTIQRTEQRDSAMYRCASSFGNTELASGRSYNEQFFGPGTRLTVL.

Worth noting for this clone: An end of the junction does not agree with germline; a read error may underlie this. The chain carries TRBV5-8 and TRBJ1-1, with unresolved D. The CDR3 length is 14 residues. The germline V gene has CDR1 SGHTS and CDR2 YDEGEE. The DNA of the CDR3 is TGTGCCAGCAGCTTGGGTCCCCAGGCCGCTGACGCTTTCTTT. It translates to CASSLGPQAADAFF.

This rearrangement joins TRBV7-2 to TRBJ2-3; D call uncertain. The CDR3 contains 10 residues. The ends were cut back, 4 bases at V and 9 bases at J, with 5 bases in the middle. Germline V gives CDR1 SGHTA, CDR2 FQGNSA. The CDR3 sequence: CASSSQTQYF. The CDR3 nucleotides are TGTGCCAGCAGCTCCCAGACGCAGTATTTT.

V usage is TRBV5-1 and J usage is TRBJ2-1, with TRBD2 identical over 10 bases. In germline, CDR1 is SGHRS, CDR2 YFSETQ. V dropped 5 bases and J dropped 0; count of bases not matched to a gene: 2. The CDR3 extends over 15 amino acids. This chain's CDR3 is CASSLAGVSYNEQFF. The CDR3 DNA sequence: TGCGCCAGCAGTCTAGCGGGAGTCTCCTACAATGAGCAGTTCTTC.

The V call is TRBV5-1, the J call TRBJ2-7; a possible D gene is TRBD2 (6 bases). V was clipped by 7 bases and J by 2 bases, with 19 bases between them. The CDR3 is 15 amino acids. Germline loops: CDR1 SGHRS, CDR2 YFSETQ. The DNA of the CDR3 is TGCGCCAGCGGAGCAGGCCCTAGCGCACCCTACGAGCAGTACTTC. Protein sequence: CASGAGPSAPYEQYF.

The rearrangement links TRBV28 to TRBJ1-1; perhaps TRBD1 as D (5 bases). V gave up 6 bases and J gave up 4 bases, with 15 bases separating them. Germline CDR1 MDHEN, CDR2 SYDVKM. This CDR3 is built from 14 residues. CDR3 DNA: TGTGCCAGCAGGGGTCGACTGCAGGGCACTGAAGCTTTCTTT. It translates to CASRGRLQGTEAFF. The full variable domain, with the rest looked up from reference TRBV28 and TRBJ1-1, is DVKVTQSSRYLVKRTGEKVFLECVQDMDHENMFWYRQDPGLGLRLIYFSYDVKMKEKGDIPEGYSVSREKKERFSLILESASTNQTSMYLCASRGRLQGTEAFFGQGTRLTVV.

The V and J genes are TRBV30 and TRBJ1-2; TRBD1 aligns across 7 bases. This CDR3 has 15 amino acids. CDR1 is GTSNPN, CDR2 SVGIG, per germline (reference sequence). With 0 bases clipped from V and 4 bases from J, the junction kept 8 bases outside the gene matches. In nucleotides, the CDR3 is TGTGCCTGGAGTGTAAAACCGACAGGGATCTATGGCTACACCTTC. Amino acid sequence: CAWSVKPTGIYGYTF. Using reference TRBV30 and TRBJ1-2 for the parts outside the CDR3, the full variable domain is SQTIHQWPATLVQPVGSPLSLECTVEGTSNPNLYWYRQAAGRGLQLLFYSVGIGQISSEVPQNLSASRPQDRQFILSSKKLLLSDSGFYLCAWSVKPTGIYGYTFGSGTRLTVV.

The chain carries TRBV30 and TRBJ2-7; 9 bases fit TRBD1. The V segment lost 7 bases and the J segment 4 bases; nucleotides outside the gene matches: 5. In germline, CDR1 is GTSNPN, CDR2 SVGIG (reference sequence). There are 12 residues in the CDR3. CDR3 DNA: TGTGCCTCGTCCGGGACAGGGTACGAGCAGTACTTC. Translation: CASSGTGYEQYF.

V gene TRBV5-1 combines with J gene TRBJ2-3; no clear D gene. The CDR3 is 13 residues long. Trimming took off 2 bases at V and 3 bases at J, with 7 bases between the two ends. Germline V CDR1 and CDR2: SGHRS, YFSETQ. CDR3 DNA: TGCGCCAGCAGCTTTGACCCGACAGATACGCAGTATTTT. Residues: CASSFDPTDTQYF.

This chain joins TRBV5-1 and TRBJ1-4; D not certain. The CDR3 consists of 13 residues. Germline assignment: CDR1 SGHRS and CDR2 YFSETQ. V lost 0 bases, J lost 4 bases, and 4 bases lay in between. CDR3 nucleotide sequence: TGCGCCAGCAGCTTGGACTATAATGAAAAACTGTTTTTT. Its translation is CASSLDYNEKLFF.

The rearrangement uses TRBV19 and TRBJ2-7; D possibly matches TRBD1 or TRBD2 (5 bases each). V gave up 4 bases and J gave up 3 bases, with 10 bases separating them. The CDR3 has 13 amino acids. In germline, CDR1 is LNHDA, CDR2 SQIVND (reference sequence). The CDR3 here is CASSTGTHYEQYF. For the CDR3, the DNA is TGTGCCAGTAGTACCGGGACCCACTACGAGCAGTACTTC.

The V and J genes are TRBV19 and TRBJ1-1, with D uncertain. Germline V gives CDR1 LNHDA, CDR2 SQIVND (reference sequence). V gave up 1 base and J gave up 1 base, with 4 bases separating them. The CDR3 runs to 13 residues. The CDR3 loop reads CASSIVANTEAFF. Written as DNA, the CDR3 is TGTGCCAGTAGTATAGTCGCGAACACTGAAGCTTTCTTT.

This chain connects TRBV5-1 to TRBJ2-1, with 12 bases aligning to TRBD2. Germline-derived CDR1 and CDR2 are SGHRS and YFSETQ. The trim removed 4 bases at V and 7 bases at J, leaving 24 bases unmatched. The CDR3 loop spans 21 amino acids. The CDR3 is CASSVTSGRLPPGGPGNEQFF. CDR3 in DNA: TGCGCCAGCAGCGTAACTAGCGGGAGGCTTCCCCCTGGAGGGCCGGGAAATGAGCAGTTCTTC. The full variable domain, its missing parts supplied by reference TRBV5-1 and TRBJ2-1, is KAGVTQTPRYLIKTRGQQVTLSCSPISGHRSVSWYQQTPGQGLQFLFEYFSETQRNKGNFPGRFSGRQFSNSRSEMNVSTLELGDSALYLCASSVTSGRLPPGGPGNEQFFGPGTRLTVL.

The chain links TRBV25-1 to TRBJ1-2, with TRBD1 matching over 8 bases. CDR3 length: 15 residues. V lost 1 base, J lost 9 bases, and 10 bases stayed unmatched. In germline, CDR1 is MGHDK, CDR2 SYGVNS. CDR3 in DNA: TGTGCCAGCAGTGAATTCGGAGGGACAGGTCTTTGCTACACCTTC. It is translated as CASSEFGGTGLCYTF.

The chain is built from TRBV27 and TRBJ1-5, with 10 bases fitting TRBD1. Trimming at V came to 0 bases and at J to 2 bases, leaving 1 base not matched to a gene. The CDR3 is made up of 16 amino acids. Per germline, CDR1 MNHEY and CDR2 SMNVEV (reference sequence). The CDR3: CASSLSGTGGNQPQHF. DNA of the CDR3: TGTGCCAGCAGTTTATCGGGGACAGGGGGCAATCAGCCCCAGCATTTT.

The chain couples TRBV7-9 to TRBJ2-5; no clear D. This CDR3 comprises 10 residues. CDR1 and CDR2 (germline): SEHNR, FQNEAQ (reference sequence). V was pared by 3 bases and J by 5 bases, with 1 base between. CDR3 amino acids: CASSLETQYF. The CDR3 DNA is TGTGCCAGCAGCTTGGAGACCCAGTACTTC.

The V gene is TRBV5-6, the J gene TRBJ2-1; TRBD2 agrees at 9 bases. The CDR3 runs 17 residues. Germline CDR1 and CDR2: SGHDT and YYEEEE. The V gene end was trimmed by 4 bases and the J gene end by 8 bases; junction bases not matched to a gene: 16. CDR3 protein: CASSGGAGGPMSHEQFF. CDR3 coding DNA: TGTGCCAGCAGCGGAGGGGCGGGAGGGCCAATGAGCCATGAGCAGTTCTTC.

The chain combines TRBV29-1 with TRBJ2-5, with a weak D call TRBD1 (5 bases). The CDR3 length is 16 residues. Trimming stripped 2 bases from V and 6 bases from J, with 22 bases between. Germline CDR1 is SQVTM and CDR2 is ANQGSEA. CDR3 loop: CSVERLVVGLRKTQYF. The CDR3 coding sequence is TGCAGCGTTGAACGTCTAGTGGTGGGGCTAAGGAAGACCCAGTACTTC.

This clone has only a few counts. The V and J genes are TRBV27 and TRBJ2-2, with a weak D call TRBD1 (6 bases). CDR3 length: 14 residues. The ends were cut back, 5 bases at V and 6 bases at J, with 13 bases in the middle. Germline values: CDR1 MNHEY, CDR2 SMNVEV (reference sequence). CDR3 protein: CASSIRRGAGELFF. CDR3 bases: TGTGCCAGCAGTATCCGCAGGGGTGCCGGGGAGCTGTTTTTT.

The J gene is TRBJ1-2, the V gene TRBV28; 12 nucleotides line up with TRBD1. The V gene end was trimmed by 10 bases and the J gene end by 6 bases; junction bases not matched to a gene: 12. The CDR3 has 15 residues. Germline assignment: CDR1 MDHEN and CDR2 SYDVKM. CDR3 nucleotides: TGTGCCATCACCGGGACAGGGGGCGTAGGGGATGGCTACACCTTC. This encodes CAITGTGGVGDGYTF.

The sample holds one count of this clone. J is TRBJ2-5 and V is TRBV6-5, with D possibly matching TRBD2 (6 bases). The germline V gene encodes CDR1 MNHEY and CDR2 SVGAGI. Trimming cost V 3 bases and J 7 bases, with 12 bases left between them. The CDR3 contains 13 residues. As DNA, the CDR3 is TGTGCCAGCAGTTATCTGCGGGGCGGGACCCAGTACTTC. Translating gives CASSYLRGGTQYF.

CDR3 nucleotide sequence: TGCGCCAGCAGCTTTTCTAGCGGTCCTGATACGCAGTATTTT. Protein: CASSFSSGPDTQYF. V usage is TRBV5-1 and J usage is TRBJ2-3; 7 nucleotides align to TRBD2. Germline CDR1 is SGHRS and CDR2 is YFSETQ. The CDR3 runs to 14 residues. V lost 2 bases, J lost 6 bases, and 6 bases stayed unmatched.